This T cell receptor beta chain was documented in a study of vaccination effects on CD4 cells after COVID-19. Whole-study findings and limits: Clones arising from infection and from vaccination showed marked clonal contraction late after vaccination.

Method: immunoSEQ multiplex PCR; TCRdb's copy keeps in-frame clones and lacks some. The data show about 74,000 clones, 75% to 80% seen once. With approximately 9 days of culture completed, CD4+ T cells were isolated. Germline CDR1 KGHSH, CDR2 LQKENI. V gave up 6 bases and J gave up 1 base, with 9 bases separating them. The CDR3 loop spans 13 amino acids. Concerning this clone itself: The antigen remains unidentified.

The sequence came from a human donor who received a COVID-19 vaccine. J is TRBJ1-1 and V is TRBV18; D gene unclear. The sequenced sample was CD4+ T cells from PBMCs cultured without peptide, obtained before COVID-19 vaccination. CDR3 sequence (DNA): TGTGCCAGCTCGCTAAATGCGAACACTGAAGCTTTCTTT. Translating it yields CASSLNANTEAFF.